The following is a T cell receptor (beta chain) sequence with its context. As yet, its antigen is unknown. This specimen comes from a study of CD8 T cell repertoires and HIV-1 epitope variants. Broader study findings: Of 9 or 10 antigen-specific beta clonotypes, six appeared to cross-react with escape variants.

CDR3 length equals 12 residues. Germline-derived CDR1 and CDR2 are LNHDA and SQIVND (reference sequence). The V end lost 5 bases, the J end lost 3 bases, and 7 bases lay between the germline ends. The protocol was immunoSEQ multiplex PCR, while the TCRdb copy is restricted to in-frame clones and leaves out a portion. The repertoire consists of 4,500 to 5,500 clones, with around 68% occurring once and the leading ten covering about 40%. This receptor was obtained from a male donor with HIV. Specimen: cultured CD8+ T cells derived from PBMCs. This chain joins TRBV19 and TRBJ1-1; D unclear. CDR3 in DNA: TGTGCCAGTAGTCTAGGGCACACTGAAGCTTTCTTT. Translating it yields CASSLGHTEAFF.